Listed below are T cell receptor beta chains from one sample, sequenced in a study of blood T cell repertoires in COVID-19. Assay used: immunoSEQ multiplex PCR; TCRdb lists only in-frame clones, some missing. The sample carries about 120,000 clones, over 70% recorded once. The sample was peripheral blood. These TCRs come from a woman aged 50 to 60 with acute or convalescent COVID-19. Each CDR3 is given with its conserved first and last residue. D genes are given only for firm matches. A clone size is listed for some rows: how often the clone was seen (once, few, many), or a class if it is expanded.

.,TRBV14,TRBJ1-2,TRBD1,16,CASSRIGQDMVYGYTF,TGTGCCAGCAGCCGGATTGGACAGGATATGGTCTATGGCTACACCTTC
.,TRBV28,TRBJ2-2,.,16,CASSLKTGTNTGELFF,TGTGCCAGCAGTTTAAAGACCGGGACGAACACCGGGGAGCTGTTTTTT
.,TRBV11-3,TRBJ2-3,.,13,CASSLDLTDTQYF,TGTGCCAGCAGCTTAGACCTCACAGATACGCAGTATTTT
.,TRBV6-5,TRBJ1-1,.,13,CASTRGGQALAFF,TGTGCCAGCACCCGAGGTGGCCAAGCCCTGGCTTTCTTT
.,TRBV3-1/TRBV3-2,TRBJ2-5,TRBD1,18,CASSQEGTGGKYQETQYF,TGTGCCAGCAGCCAAGAAGGGACAGGGGGAAAGTACCAAGAGACCCAGTACTTC
.,TRBV2,TRBJ1-3,.,15,CASGKGGRGGNTIYF,TGTGCCAGCGGGAAGGGTGGCAGGGGCGGAAACACCATATATTTT
.,TRBV7-2,TRBJ1-2,.,14,CASRSQGSTYGYTF,TGTGCCAGCAGATCTCAGGGGAGCACCTATGGCTACACCTTC
few,TRBV7-9,TRBJ2-7,TRBD1,12,CASSPDRGRWYF,TGTGCCAGCAGCCCCGACAGGGGACGGTGGTACTTC
.,TRBV4-1,TRBJ2-2,.,14,CASSQQGITGELFF,TGCGCCAGCAGCCAGCAGGGAATCACCGGGGAGCTGTTTTTT
.,TRBV4-1,TRBJ1-5,.,15,CASSQESRGGRPQHF,TGCGCCAGCAGCCAAGAGTCAAGGGGGGGGCGGCCCCAGCATTTT
.,TRBV3-1/TRBV3-2,TRBJ2-3,.,15,CASSQLGISTDTQYF,TGTGCCAGCAGCCAACTAGGAATTAGCACAGATACGCAGTATTTT
.,TRBV4-1,TRBJ2-4,TRBD1,16,CASSRGFRDRKNIQYF,TGCGCCAGCAGCCGTGGATTCCGGGACAGGAAAAACATTCAGTACTTC
.,TRBV18,TRBJ2-7,.,13,CASSPLDNYEQYF,TGTGCCAGCTCACCCCTGGACAACTACGAGCAGTACTTC
.,TRBV15,TRBJ2-7,.,16,CATSREQSGRAYEQYF,TGTGCCACCAGCAGGGAGCAAAGCGGACGCGCCTACGAGCAGTACTTC
.,TRBV5-1,TRBJ1-4,TRBD1,14,CASRSTGGDEKLFF,TGCGCCAGCCGGAGCACAGGGGGGGACGAAAAACTGTTTTTT
.,TRBV15,TRBJ2-2,.,14,CATSLDIPTGELFF,TGTGCCACCAGCCTGGACATCCCCACCGGGGAGCTGTTTTTT
.,TRBV19,TRBJ2-1,.,16,CASSIGGQLSYNEQFF,TGTGCCAGTAGTATAGGCGGACAGCTCTCCTACAATGAGCAGTTCTTC
.,TRBV14,TRBJ2-5,TRBD2,15,CASSRTSGSRKTQYF,TGTGCCAGCAGCCGCACTAGCGGGAGTCGAAAGACCCAGTACTTC
.,TRBV5-1,TRBJ1-5,TRBD1,13,CASSQGQGQPQHF,TGCGCCAGCAGCCAGGGACAGGGCCAGCCCCAGCATTTT
.,TRBV5-4,TRBJ2-1,TRBD2,15,CASSSGTSGFNEQFF,TGTGCCAGCAGCTCCGGGACTAGCGGTTTCAATGAGCAGTTCTTC
.,TRBV6-6,TRBJ1-1,.,13,CASSWSGYTEAFF,TGTGCCAGCAGTTGGTCAGGGTATACTGAAGCTTTCTTT
.,TRBV19,TRBJ1-5,.,15,CASSIVAGAGQPQHF,TGTGCCAGTAGTATAGTAGCGGGGGCAGGGCAGCCCCAGCATTTT
.,TRBV7-6,TRBJ2-1,TRBD2,17,CASSPRGIAGGYNEQFF,TGTGCCAGCAGCCCGCGGGGAATAGCGGGGGGGTACAATGAGCAGTTCTTC
.,TRBV6-5,TRBJ2-1,TRBD2,14,CASLPGLASAEQFF,TGTGCCAGCCTTCCGGGACTAGCCTCCGCTGAGCAGTTCTTC
.,TRBV30,TRBJ1-5,.,16,CAWSGPRVNSNQPQHF,TGTGCCTGGAGTGGCCCGAGAGTAAATAGCAATCAGCCCCAGCATTTT
.,TRBV2,TRBJ2-7,TRBD2,14,CASNLAGNLYEQYF,TGTGCCAGCAATCTAGCGGGAAACCTCTACGAGCAGTACTTC
.,TRBV27,TRBJ1-1,.,14,CASNPWRAGTEAFF,TGTGCCAGCAACCCCTGGAGGGCGGGGACTGAAGCTTTCTTT
.,TRBV30,TRBJ1-5,.,13,CAWSDQGNQPQHF,TGTGCCTGGAGTGACCAGGGGAATCAGCCCCAGCATTTT
.,TRBV4-1,TRBJ1-3,.,17,CASSQVAVFVSGNTIYF,TGCGCCAGCAGCCAAGTGGCGGTGTTTGTCTCTGGAAACACCATATATTTT
.,TRBV9,TRBJ2-1,TRBD1,14,CASSFRQGEDEQFF,TGTGCCAGCAGCTTTAGACAGGGGGAAGATGAGCAGTTCTTC
.,TRBV21-1,TRBJ1-2,.,17,CASSKPRYTGTTRGYTF,TGTGCCAGCAGCAAACCCCGATATACCGGGACAACGCGAGGCTACACCTTC
.,TRBV20-1,TRBJ2-5,.,10,CSARRETQYF,TGCAGTGCTAGACGAGAGACCCAGTACTTC
.,TRBV29-1,TRBJ1-2,TRBD1,15,CSVDPGTGPYYGYTF,TGCAGCGTTGACCCGGGGACAGGGCCCTACTATGGCTACACCTTC
.,TRBV6-6,TRBJ2-5,.,13,CASTKRGGETQYF,TGTGCCAGCACCAAAAGGGGGGGTGAGACCCAGTACTTC
.,TRBV28,TRBJ1-1,.,15,CASSLMGVTNTEAFF,TGTGCCAGCAGTTTAATGGGCGTAACGAACACTGAAGCTTTCTTT
.,TRBV6-5,TRBJ1-2,TRBD1,14,CASRETGYGYGYTF,TGTGCCAGCAGGGAGACAGGGTATGGCTATGGCTACACCTTC